This TCR beta chain was sequenced during a study of T cells after yellow fever vaccination. This clonotype was counted between two and nine times. TCRdb re-called the 5' RACE reads through MiXCR, storing one row per CDR3 protein. The sample has 400,000 or so distinct CDR3 sequences, about 6.2% seen once. The CDR3 covers 14 residues. The clonotype comes from a man aged 25-45 years who received the YFV17D yellow fever vaccine. The sample consisted of PBMCs, taken 5 days after the yellow fever booster vaccination. This chain links TRBV21-1 with TRBJ2-5; TRBD1, the D gene given by the table, was not confirmed from the DNA. TRBV21-1 is classified as a pseudogene. The CDR3 DNA reads as TGTGCCAGCAGCAAAGACTTCAGGGAACAGACCCAGTACTTC. It yields the protein CASSKDFREQTQYF.